Below, 6 T cell receptor beta chains from the same sample are listed, as sequenced in a study of shared clonotypes between healthy human individuals. Method: immunoSEQ multiplex PCR; TCRdb's copy keeps in-frame clones and lacks some. Of some 2,400,000 clones listed, approximately 94% are singletons. Sequenced sample: naive CD4+ T cells sorted from blood. As to subset: CD45RA+ positively selected. Receptors were obtained from a man in his late teens or twenties in good health.

The rearrangement links TRBV11-2 to TRBJ1-5, with a possible D match to TRBD1 (5 bases). The germline CDR1 and CDR2 sequences are SGHAT and FQNNGV. This CDR3 spans 18 amino acids. Trimming cost V 5 bases and J 3 bases, with 23 bases left between them. The CDR3 nucleotides read TGTGCCAGCAGCCCAGCTATAATGTTCAGGGAGGACAATCAGCCCCAGCATTTT. It translates to CASSPAIMFREDNQPQHF.

V is TRBV9 and J is TRBJ2-7; 8 bases fit TRBD1. The V gene's germline CDR1 is SGDLS and CDR2 YYNGEE. With 4 bases clipped from V and 7 bases from J, the junction kept 10 bases outside the gene matches. The CDR3 has 14 amino acids. The CDR3 DNA reads TGTGCCAGCAGCCCTTGGACAGGGAGCAAGGAGCAGTACTTC. This translates into CASSPWTGSKEQYF.

This clone was seen once. This chain uses TRBV18 with TRBJ2-5; no definite D call. The CDR3 extends over 13 amino acids. The germline V and J ends were trimmed by 2 bases and 3 bases, with 7 bases remaining between them. The germline V gene encodes CDR1 KGHSH and CDR2 LQKENI. CDR3 region: CASSPSQEETQYF. The CDR3 nucleotides read TGTGCCAGCTCACCATCCCAGGAAGAGACCCAGTACTTC.

This clone was observed a single time. V and J are TRBV7-2 and TRBJ2-3; TRBD2 matches at 11 bases. The CDR3 is made up of 14 amino acids. Germline trimming cut 5 bases from V and 5 bases from J; bases unmatched to any gene: 3. Per the germline V gene, CDR1 is SGHTA and CDR2 is FQGNSA. DNA for the CDR3: TGTGCCAGCAGCGTTAGCGGGAGGGGAGATACGCAGTATTTT. Translated: CASSVSGRGDTQYF.

The chain employs TRBV4-1 and TRBJ1-2, with 8 nucleotides matching TRBD1. The CDR3 loop spans 15 amino acids. Per germline, CDR1 MGHRA and CDR2 YSYEKL. Trimming took 2 bases from V and 4 from J; bases not matched to a gene: 6. CDR3 bases: TGCGCCAGCAGCCAACCCCGGGACAGGCCCTATGGCTACACCTTC. This codes for CASSQPRDRPYGYTF.

This rearrangement joins TRBV2 to TRBJ2-5, with D tentatively TRBD1 (5 bases). This CDR3 has 14 amino acids. V gave up 10 bases and J gave up 0 bases, with 15 bases separating them. Germline V gene sequence: CDR1 SNHLY, CDR2 FYNNEI. Here the CDR3 DNA reads TGTGCCACCCCAGGGCCCACGAACCAAGAGACCCAGTACTTC. Protein product: CATPGPTNQETQYF.